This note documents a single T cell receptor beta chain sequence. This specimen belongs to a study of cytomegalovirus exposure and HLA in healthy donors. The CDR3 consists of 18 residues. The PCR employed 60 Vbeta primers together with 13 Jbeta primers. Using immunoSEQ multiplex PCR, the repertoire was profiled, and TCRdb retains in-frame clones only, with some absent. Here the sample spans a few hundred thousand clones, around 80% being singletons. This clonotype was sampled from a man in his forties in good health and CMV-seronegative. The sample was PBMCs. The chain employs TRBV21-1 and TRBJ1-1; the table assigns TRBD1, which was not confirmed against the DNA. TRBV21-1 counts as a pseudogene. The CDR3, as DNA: TGTGCCAGCAGCAAAGCTATGGGACAGGGGGAAACAGGGACTGAAGCTTTCTTT. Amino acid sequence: CASSKAMGQGETGTEAFF.